The 27 T cell receptor beta chains given below trace back to one sample, sequenced in a study of T cells after yellow fever vaccination. TCRdb itself ran the 5' RACE reads through MiXCR, one entry per CDR3 protein. This table holds 150,000 to 200,000 distinct CDR3 sequences, approximately 11% found once. This specimen was CD8+ T cells sorted from PBMCs, taken 15 days after the yellow fever booster vaccination. Receptors originate from a man aged 18 to 30 who received the YFV17D yellow fever vaccine.

This clonotype was picked up a small number of times. This chain uses TRBV29-1 with TRBJ1-1; a weak D match, TRBD1 (6 bases). The germline V and J ends were trimmed by 6 bases and 5 bases, with 16 bases remaining between them. Germline loops: CDR1 SQVTM, CDR2 ANQGSEA. The CDR3 is made up of 13 amino acids. CDR3 sequence reads: CSVVGGRGTEAFF. The CDR3 region has the DNA TGCAGCGTGGTCGGGGGGCGAGGGACTGAAGCTTTCTTT.

The chain recombines TRBV24-1 with TRBJ1-5; D unresolved. Looked up from germline, CDR1 is KGHDR and CDR2 is SFDVKD. V lost 5 bases and J lost 2, with 3 bases in between. This CDR3 is built from 12 residues. The CDR3 DNA follows: TGTGCCACCAGTGTCGGCAATCAGCCCCAGCATTTT. It encodes CATSVGNQPQHF.

The CDR3 DNA follows: TGCGCCAGCAGCCAAGAGGCTTCGGGGGGGTCCTACAATGAGCAGTTCTTC. It specifies CASSQEASGGSYNEQFF. V gene TRBV4-1 combines with J gene TRBJ2-1, with 8 bases matching TRBD2. Germline trimming cut 0 bases from V and 1 base from J; bases unmatched to any gene: 5. This CDR3 has 17 residues. Germline assignment: CDR1 MGHRA and CDR2 YSYEKL.

This clonotype showed up many times. V gene TRBV29-1 combines with J gene TRBJ2-1; D gene unclear. This CDR3 has 10 residues. Trimming cost V 1 base and J 8 bases, with 3 bases left between them. The germline gives CDR1 SQVTM, CDR2 ANQGSEA. The CDR3 loop reads CSVEVDEQFF. The CDR3 DNA follows: TGCAGCGTTGAAGTCGATGAGCAGTTCTTC.

This clonotype showed up many times. The chain combines TRBV7-9 with TRBJ2-3; D possibly corresponds to TRBD2 (6 bases). Trimming took off 7 bases at V and 3 bases at J, with 11 bases between the two ends. Germline V gives CDR1 SEHNR, CDR2 FQNEAQ (reference sequence). The CDR3 extends over 13 amino acids. This CDR3 is CASNPRGTDTQYF. As DNA, the CDR3 is TGTGCCAGCAATCCGCGGGGTACAGATACGCAGTATTTT.

This sequence joins TRBV19 and TRBJ2-5; 7 nucleotides match TRBD1. Trimming at V came to 5 bases and at J to 1 base, leaving 4 bases not matched to a gene. The length of the CDR3 is 14 residues. Germline V gives CDR1 LNHDA, CDR2 SQIVND (reference sequence). The CDR3 nucleotides read TGTGCCAGTAGTGGACAGGCTATCCAAGAGACCCAGTACTTC. This translates into CASSGQAIQETQYF.

This clonotype was seen more than once but under ten times. The chain carries TRBV7-9 and TRBJ1-4; perhaps TRBD1 as D (6 bases). In germline, CDR1 is SEHNR, CDR2 FQNEAQ (reference sequence). This CDR3 contains 14 residues. V gave up 6 bases and J gave up 8 bases, with 16 bases separating them. CDR3 region: CASRKVAGEEKLFF. The CDR3 DNA sequence: TGTGCCAGCAGGAAGGTCGCAGGGGAGGAAAAACTGTTTTTT.

The V and J genes are TRBV12-3 or TRBV12-4 and TRBJ1-2, with D possibly TRBD1 on 5 matching bases. Trimming left V 3 bases short and J 0 bases short, with 14 bases between. The CDR3 consists of 16 residues. CDR3 in DNA: TGTGCCAGCAGTTTCGGGGAGAGAGGGGCTAACTATGGCTACACCTTC. The encoded protein is CASSFGERGANYGYTF.

This clonotype was seen more than once but under ten times. The chain uses TRBV10-2 and TRBJ2-1, with 7 nucleotides matching TRBD2. CDR3 length equals 15 residues. Per the germline V gene, CDR1 is WSHSY and CDR2 is SAAADI. V was pared by 6 bases and J by 6 bases, with 11 bases of the junction left unmatched. The CDR3 DNA reads TGCGCCAGCAGCCTCGGGGGGTTCCTATTCAATGAGCAGTTCTTC. This codes for CASSLGGFLFNEQFF.

V usage is TRBV29-1 and J usage is TRBJ2-2, with D uncertain. Germline-derived CDR1 and CDR2 are SQVTM and ANQGSEA. Trimming stripped 3 bases from V and 0 bases from J, with 5 bases between. CDR3 length equals 13 residues. The CDR3 is CSVDRPNTGELFF. The CDR3 DNA follows: TGCAGCGTTGACAGACCGAACACCGGGGAGCTGTTTTTT.

This clonotype was counted between two and nine times. The junction departs from germline at one end; a sequencing error may be responsible. The J gene is TRBJ2-1, the V gene TRBV7-9; TRBD2 might be the D (5 bases). The CDR3 consists of 12 residues. From germline, CDR1 is SEHNR and CDR2 FQNEAQ (reference sequence). CDR3 nucleotides: TGTGCCAGCAGCTTAGGGAGGCATCAAGAGGTTTTC. Translation gives CASSLGRHQEVF.

This clonotype was counted a few times. This chain connects TRBV6-5 to TRBJ2-3; D not resolved. Germline V gene data show CDR1 as MNHEY and CDR2 as SVGAGI. Trimming took 2 bases from V and 3 from J, leaving 12 bases between them. This CDR3 is 15 amino acids long. The CDR3 nucleotides read TGTGCCAGCAGTTACGAGGCAGAGACAACAGATACGCAGTATTTT. Translated: CASSYEAETTDTQYF.

Ten or more counts support this clonotype. The rearrangement uses TRBV27 and TRBJ1-5; 9 nucleotides match TRBD1. The CDR3 contains 17 residues. CDR1 and CDR2 from the germline V gene are MNHEY and SMNVEV (reference sequence). V was clipped by 5 bases and J by 2 bases; unmatched bases: 10. CDR3 DNA: TGTGCCAGCAGTACACAGGGGGCGCGTATGGGCAATCAGCCCCAGCATTTT. Translation: CASSTQGARMGNQPQHF.

In its sample, this clonotype was seen many times. The CDR3 bases are TGTGCCAGCAGCGAAGGAGGGGATACGCAGTATTTT. It is translated as CASSEGGDTQYF. The V gene is TRBV9, the J gene TRBJ2-3, with TRBD2 as a possible D gene (6 bases). The CDR3 covers 12 residues. Trimming shortened V by 3 bases and J by 6 bases, and 8 bases separated the two germline ends. Looked up from germline, CDR1 is SGDLS and CDR2 is YYNGEE.

The chain is built from TRBV9 and TRBJ1-5; TRBD1 is a possible D gene (5 bases). From germline, CDR1 is SGDLS and CDR2 YYNGEE. V shed 3 bases and J shed 0 bases, with 10 bases lying between them. CDR3 length: 15 amino acids. The CDR3 protein is CASSGEGNSNQPQHF. DNA for the CDR3: TGTGCCAGCAGCGGCGAGGGGAATAGCAATCAGCCCCAGCATTTT. The complete variable domain, with remaining parts taken from reference TRBV9 and TRBJ1-5, reads DSGVTQTPKHLITATGQRVTLRCSPRSGDLSVYWYQQSLDQGLQFLIQYYNGEERAKGNILERFSAQQFPDLHSELNLSSLELGDSALYFCASSGEGNSNQPQHFGDGTRLSIL.

This clonotype was seen a few times. The chain links TRBV4-3 to TRBJ1-1; 12 nucleotides agree with TRBD1. Germline V gene sequence: CDR1 LGHNA, CDR2 YSLEER. The CDR3 totals 16 residues. J gave up 1 base and V 4 bases, and 4 bases lay outside the gene matches. In DNA form, the CDR3 reads TGCGCCAGCAGCCCGGGGACAGGGGGCGCGAACACTGAAGCTTTCTTT. Amino acids: CASSPGTGGANTEAFF.

The chain combines TRBV11-3 with TRBJ2-1, with D perhaps given as TRBD1 or TRBD2 (6 bases each). The CDR3 sequence is 15 residues long. Germline-derived CDR1 and CDR2 are SGHNT and YENEEA. Trimming removed 5 bases at V and 10 bases at J, with 21 bases between. This CDR3 reads CASSHEGGGYWEQFF. The CDR3 DNA sequence: TGTGCCAGCAGCCACGAGGGGGGAGGCTATTGGGAGCAGTTCTTC.

This clonotype was recorded at least ten times. CDR3 coding DNA: TGTGCCAGCAGCTTAGGCACCGCCTACGAGCAGTACGTC. This translates into CASSLGTAYEQYV. The chain has TRBV7-2 and TRBJ2-7; D is uncertain. The V gene lost 1 base and the J gene lost 2 bases, with 6 bases spanning the gap. Germline assignment: CDR1 SGHTA and CDR2 FQGNSA. CDR3 length: 13 residues.

This clonotype was found many times. V and J are TRBV4-3 and TRBJ2-5; 9 nucleotides agree with TRBD1. Germline V CDR1 and CDR2: LGHNA, YSLEER. The J segment lost 5 bases and the V segment lost 3 bases, leaving 4 bases of the junction unmatched. The CDR3 consists of 14 residues. CDR3 nucleotides: TGCGCCAGCAGCCACGCAGACAGGGGGGAGACCCAGTACTTC. Protein product: CASSHADRGETQYF.

The chain recombines TRBV27 with TRBJ2-2; D may be TRBD1 (5 bases). Trimming removed 10 bases at V and 7 bases at J, with 19 bases between. Germline CDR1 MNHEY, CDR2 SMNVEV (reference sequence). CDR3 length: 14 residues. The CDR3 DNA reads as TGTGCCACTTGGGGCCCGCAGAGTGGCGGGGAGCTGTTTTTT. Encoded protein: CATWGPQSGGELFF.

This clonotype has only a few counts. V is TRBV6-2 or TRBV6-3 and J is TRBJ2-3; 8 bases fit TRBD1. With V trimmed by 5 bases and J by 2 bases, 15 bases remained unmatched. Looked up from germline, CDR1 is MNHEY and CDR2 is SVGEGT. The CDR3 contains 18 residues. As DNA, the CDR3 is TGTGCCAGCAGTAACCGCCGGATTCGGACAGGGTCCACAGATACGCAGTATTTT. The encoded protein is CASSNRRIRTGSTDTQYF.

This clonotype turned up a few times. V is TRBV15 and J is TRBJ2-7; D not resolved. V lost 0 bases to trimming and J lost 4 bases, with 16 bases between them. The length of the CDR3 is 16 residues. CDR1 is LNHNV, CDR2 YYDKDF, per germline (reference sequence). DNA of the CDR3: TGTGCCACCAGCAGAGATCCCGCCATGGTGGAGTACGAGCAGTACGTC. Its translation is CATSRDPAMVEYEQYV.

This sequence joins TRBV4-2 and TRBJ1-4; D gene unclear. CDR1 is LGHNA and CDR2 is YNFKEQ in the germline V gene. The CDR3 contains 11 residues. Trimming removed 3 bases from V and 5 bases from J, with 1 base in between. The DNA of the CDR3 is TGTGCCAGCAGCCAGAATGAAAAACTGTTTTTT. As protein: CASSQNEKLFF.

The chain joins TRBV15 to TRBJ2-1, with 11 bases lining up with TRBD2. The germline V gene encodes CDR1 LNHNV and CDR2 YYDKDF (reference sequence). The CDR3 is made up of 12 amino acids. V shed 9 bases and J 9 bases; nucleotides not matched to a gene: 4. The DNA for the CDR3 is TGTGCCACTAGCGGGGGGGCTGGTGAGCAGTTCTTC. Amino acids: CATSGGAGEQFF.

This clonotype has just a few counts. Here the CDR3 DNA reads TGTGCCAGCAGCTCCAGGCAGGGGGCAGGCTACAATGAGCAGTTCTTC. Its protein product is CASSSRQGAGYNEQFF. This chain connects TRBV7-9 to TRBJ2-1; 8 bases are a match to TRBD1. The germline V gene encodes CDR1 SEHNR and CDR2 FQNEAQ (reference sequence). V was pared by 4 bases and J by 3 bases, with 8 bases of the junction left unmatched. The CDR3 length is 16 residues.

The chain couples TRBV4-3 to TRBJ1-2; no clear D gene. CDR3 length: 14 amino acids. CDR1 LGHNA and CDR2 YSLEER come from the germline V gene. The V and J ends lost 2 bases and 1 base respectively, with 8 bases between them. The CDR3 bases are TGCGCCAGCAGCCAAAGCAGGATTAACTATGGCTACACCTTC. The encoded protein is CASSQSRINYGYTF.

The sample holds many counts of this clonotype. The chain links TRBV27 to TRBJ2-3; maybe TRBD2 (6 bases). V gave up 1 base and J gave up 4 bases, with 12 bases separating them. Germline lookup yields CDR1 MNHEY and CDR2 SMNVEV (reference sequence). This CDR3 comprises 15 residues. The CDR3 coding sequence is TGTGCCAGCAGTTTATTAGGCGGGGAAGCAGATACGCAGTATTTT. Its translation is CASSLLGGEADTQYF.